These 2 T cell receptor beta chains were all obtained from the same sample, sequenced in a study of blood T cell repertoires in COVID-19. Profiling relied on immunoSEQ multiplex PCR, and the TCRdb table lists in-frame clones only, not all of them. The sample gives about 130,000 clones, more than 75% of which show up once; roughly 18% is in the top ten. Input material: peripheral blood. The origin of the receptors is a woman between 45 and 60 years old who had recovered from COVID-19.

The CDR3 here is CASSKLAGGSEQFF. Here the CDR3 DNA reads TGTGCCAGCAGCAAACTAGCGGGAGGGAGTGAGCAGTTCTTC. This chain links TRBV7-3 with TRBJ2-1; 13 positions agree with TRBD2. The CDR3 is 14 amino acids. V was clipped by 5 bases and J by 9 bases; unmatched bases: 4. The germline gives CDR1 SGHTA, CDR2 FQGTGA.

The rearrangement links TRBV5-1 to TRBJ2-7, with 12 bases aligning to TRBD2. V was pared by 0 bases and J by 0 bases, with 13 bases of the junction left unmatched. The CDR3 is 20 residues long. Germline V gene data show CDR1 as SGHRS and CDR2 as YFSETQ. The CDR3 sequence: CASSLVRTSGTPPSSYEQYF. CDR3 sequence (DNA): TGCGCCAGCAGCTTGGTCCGGACTAGCGGGACCCCACCGAGCTCCTACGAGCAGTACTTC. Complete variable domain (other parts from reference TRBV5-1 and TRBJ2-7): KAGVTQTPRYLIKTRGQQVTLSCSPISGHRSVSWYQQTPGQGLQFLFEYFSETQRNKGNFPGRFSGRQFSNSRSEMNVSTLELGDSALYLCASSLVRTSGTPPSSYEQYFGPGTRLTVT.